These T cell receptor beta chains were read from a single sample in a study of blood T cell repertoires in COVID-19. Assay: immunoSEQ multiplex PCR; the TCRdb copy retains only in-frame clones and omits some. Found here are 150,000 or so clones, more than 70% of them singletons; the top ten hold roughly 13%. Source material: peripheral blood. The receptors derive from a man between 60 and 75 years old with active or convalescent COVID-19. The CDR3 runs from the conserved cysteine through the conserved F or W. A D gene is named only where the DNA matches it firmly. Expanded clones get a size class; other rows say once, few or many, or leave the size out.

d_call	v_call	j_call	clone_size	cdr3_aa	cdr3_nt
TRBD1	TRBV7-2	TRBJ2-7	-	CASAGQGPGEQYF	TGTGCCAGCGCGGGACAGGGGCCGGGGGAGCAGTACTTC
-	TRBV15	TRBJ1-6	-	CATSREGLYNSPLHF	TGTGCCACCAGCAGAGAGGGGCTCTATAATTCACCCCTCCACTTT
TRBD2	TRBV15	TRBJ2-1	-	CATSKRGAGDGTNEQFF	TGTGCCACCAGCAAGAGAGGGGCGGGAGATGGGACCAATGAGCAGTTCTTC
-	TRBV28	TRBJ1-5	once	CASSAQGGDQPQHF	TGTGCCAGCAGTGCCCAGGGCGGGGATCAGCCCCAGCATTTT
TRBD2	TRBV5-6	TRBJ2-1	-	CASSWLSGGGQVNEQFF	TGTGCCAGCAGCTGGCTATCGGGGGGAGGTCAGGTCAATGAGCAGTTCTTC
TRBD1	TRBV24-1	TRBJ2-5	-	CATSDRGRETQYF	TGTGCCACCAGTGACAGGGGGCGTGAGACCCAGTACTTC
-	TRBV15	TRBJ1-5	-	CATSRQGNSNQPQHF	TGTGCCACCAGCAGACAGGGTAATAGCAATCAGCCCCAGCATTTT
-	TRBV3-1/TRBV3-2	TRBJ2-7	-	CASSQPAGVYEQYF	TGTGCCAGCAGCCAACCGGCAGGGGTCTACGAGCAGTACTTC
TRBD1	TRBV24-1	TRBJ1-2	few	CATSEQGSYGYTF	TGTGCCACCAGTGAACAGGGGAGCTATGGCTACACCTTC
-	TRBV5-1	TRBJ1-6	-	CASSYGETENSPLHF	TGCGCCAGCAGCTATGGAGAGACAGAAAATTCACCCCTCCACTTT
TRBD1	TRBV29-1	TRBJ2-1	-	CSVERGQGGIEQFF	TGCAGCGTTGAGAGGGGACAGGGAGGAATTGAGCAGTTCTTC
TRBD2	TRBV18	TRBJ2-1	-	CASSPRPPSGSAGEQFF	TGTGCCAGCTCACCACGCCCTCCTAGCGGGAGCGCCGGTGAGCAGTTCTTC
-	TRBV28	TRBJ1-1	-	CASSLLQGGNTEAFF	TGTGCCAGCAGTTTATTGCAGGGAGGGAACACTGAAGCTTTCTTT
-	TRBV5-1	TRBJ2-7	-	CASSLDGPGDEQYF	TGCGCCAGCAGCTTGGACGGGCCCGGGGACGAGCAGTACTTC
-	TRBV29-1	TRBJ2-7	few	CSALRQALLTYEQYF	TGCAGCGCTCTCAGACAGGCCCTTCTTACCTACGAGCAGTACTTC
-	TRBV6-5	TRBJ2-3	-	CASSGRARDTQYF	TGTGCCAGCAGCGGCAGGGCGAGGGATACGCAGTATTTT
-	TRBV9	TRBJ2-1	-	CASSVDVTRNEQFF	TGTGCCAGCAGCGTAGATGTGACTAGGAATGAGCAGTTCTTC
TRBD2	TRBV28	TRBJ2-6	-	CASSLIREGDVLTF	TGTGCCAGCAGTTTGATCAGGGAGGGAGACGTCCTGACTTTC
TRBD1	TRBV4-3	TRBJ2-7	-	CASSIVGTGSYEQYF	TGCGCCAGCAGTATAGTAGGGACAGGGTCCTACGAGCAGTACTTC
-	TRBV24-1	TRBJ1-1	-	CATIKGQYEAFF	TGTGCCACCATCAAAGGACAGTATGAAGCTTTCTTT
-	TRBV12-3/TRBV12-4	TRBJ2-7	-	CASSPSRGEQYF	TGTGCCAGCAGTCCCTCCAGGGGCGAGCAGTACTTC
-	TRBV12-3/TRBV12-4	TRBJ1-4	-	CASRGEKLFF	TGTGCCAGTAGGGGCGAAAAACTGTTTTTT
-	TRBV10-3	TRBJ2-2	-	CASQAPFQGINTGELFF	TGTGCCAGCCAGGCACCCTTCCAGGGGATTAACACCGGGGAGCTGTTTTTT
TRBD1	TRBV28	TRBJ1-1	-	CASTLRQGGESTEAFF	TGTGCCAGCACCTTGCGACAGGGTGGGGAGAGCACTGAAGCTTTCTTT
-	TRBV6-5	TRBJ2-1	-	CASSYGERLKDEQFF	TGTGCCAGCAGTTACGGCGAGCGGCTTAAAGATGAGCAGTTCTTC
-	TRBV9	TRBJ2-1	once	CASRVSNHEQFF	TGTGCCAGCAGGGTTAGCAACCATGAGCAGTTCTTC
-	TRBV19	TRBJ1-2	-	CASSPGSYGYTF	TGTGCCAGTAGTCCCGGTTCATATGGCTACACCTTC
-	TRBV27	TRBJ2-7	once	CASSLRGSYEQYF	TGTGCCAGCAGTTTACGGGGGTCCTACGAGCAGTACTTC
TRBD1	TRBV9	TRBJ2-7	-	CASSGGQGVGEQYF	TGTGCCAGCAGCGGGGGACAGGGGGTTGGCGAGCAGTACTTC
-	TRBV28	TRBJ1-2	-	CASRLGQGRYGYTF	TGTGCCAGCAGGCTAGGTCAGGGTCGCTATGGCTACACCTTC
-	TRBV9	TRBJ2-3	-	CASSAGTSSTDTQYF	TGTGCCAGCAGCGCCGGGACTTCTAGCACAGATACGCAGTATTTT
-	TRBV29-1	TRBJ1-2	once	CSVEQGSTYGYTF	TGCAGCGTTGAGCAGGGCTCGACCTATGGCTACACCTTC
-	TRBV4-1	TRBJ1-1	-	CASSQSPAKNTEAFF	TGCGCCAGCAGCCAGAGTCCCGCAAAGAACACTGAAGCTTTCTTT
-	TRBV6-2/TRBV6-3	TRBJ2-1	-	CASSRQAGSYNEQFF	TGTGCCAGCAGTCGCCAGGCGGGGTCCTACAATGAGCAGTTCTTC
TRBD2	TRBV19	TRBJ2-1	-	CASSRTSGSSYNEQFF	TGTGCCAGTAGTAGGACTAGCGGGAGCTCCTACAATGAGCAGTTCTTC
-	TRBV7-9	TRBJ1-5	-	CASSLRLGPQHF	TGTGCCAGCAGCTTGCGGTTGGGGCCCCAGCATTTT
-	TRBV28	TRBJ1-5	once	CASSLWEGSNQPQHF	TGTGCCAGCAGTTTATGGGAGGGTAGCAATCAGCCCCAGCATTTT
-	TRBV5-6	TRBJ1-4	-	CASSLGGRAGEKLFF	TGTGCCAGCAGCTTGGGAGGCAGGGCTGGAGAAAAACTGTTTTTT
TRBD2	TRBV28	TRBJ2-7	-	CASSFLAGTGEQYF	TGTGCCAGCAGTTTTCTAGCGGGAACGGGGGAGCAGTACTTC
TRBD2	TRBV4-2	TRBJ2-7	few	CASSQTSGSGSYEQYF	TGTGCCAGCAGCCAAACGTCCGGTAGCGGGAGTTACGAGCAGTACTTC
-	TRBV7-2	TRBJ2-7	-	CASSPPTVLQYF	TGTGCCAGCAGCCCCCCCACGGTGTTGCAGTACTTC
-	TRBV5-8	TRBJ2-3	-	CASSLDGGSTDTQYF	TGTGCCAGCAGCTTGGACGGAGGTAGCACAGATACGCAGTATTTT
TRBD1	TRBV5-4	TRBJ1-4	-	CASSVTGGSNEKLFF	TGTGCCAGCAGCGTGACAGGGGGTTCTAATGAAAAACTGTTTTTT
TRBD2	TRBV25-1	TRBJ2-1	-	CASTSSGSYNEQFF	TGTGCCAGCACCTCTAGCGGGAGCTACAATGAGCAGTTCTTC
-	TRBV6-5	TRBJ2-7	-	CASSYLGQLDF	TGTGCCAGCAGTTACTTAGGACAGCTCGACTTC
TRBD2	TRBV9	TRBJ2-1	few	CASSVSSRASGRRVYNEQFF	TGTGCCAGCAGCGTAAGCTCCCGGGCTAGCGGGCGGAGGGTATACAATGAGCAGTTCTTC
-	TRBV6-6	TRBJ1-5	-	CASSYSTTVNQPQHF	TGTGCCAGCAGTTACTCGACCACAGTCAATCAGCCCCAGCATTTT
TRBD1	TRBV19	TRBJ1-2	-	CASSIKGTVYGYTF	TGTGCCAGTAGTATCAAGGGGACAGTCTATGGCTACACCTTC
-	TRBV3-1/TRBV3-2	TRBJ2-7	-	CASSPRQPWGLEEQYF	TGTGCCAGCAGTCCCCGACAGCCCTGGGGACTCGAGGAGCAGTACTTC
-	TRBV2	TRBJ1-5	few	CASKGQINSNQPQHF	TGTGCCAGCAAAGGACAGATCAATAGCAATCAGCCCCAGCATTTT